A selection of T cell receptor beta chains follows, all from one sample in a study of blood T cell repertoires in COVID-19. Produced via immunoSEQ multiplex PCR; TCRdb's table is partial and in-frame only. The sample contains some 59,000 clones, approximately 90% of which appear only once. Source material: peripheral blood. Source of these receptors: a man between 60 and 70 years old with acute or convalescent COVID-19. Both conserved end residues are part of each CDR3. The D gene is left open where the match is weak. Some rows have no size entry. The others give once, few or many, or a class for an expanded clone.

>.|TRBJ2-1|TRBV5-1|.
CASALLGVGGEQFF
TGCGCCAGCGCTCTTCTCGGGGTTGGTGGTGAGCAGTTCTTC
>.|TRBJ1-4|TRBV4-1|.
CASSRTGPQNEKLFF
TGCGCCAGCAGCCGCACAGGGCCCCAAAATGAAAAACTGTTTTTT
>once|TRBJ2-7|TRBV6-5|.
CASRLRDTSYEQYF
TGTGCCAGCAGACTCCGGGACACTTCCTACGAGCAGTACTTC
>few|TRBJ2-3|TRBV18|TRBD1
CASSRLPGGRTDTQYF
TGTGCCAGCTCTCGGTTGCCAGGGGGCCGCACAGATACGCAGTATTTT
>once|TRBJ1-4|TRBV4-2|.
CASSQDTVNEKLFF
TGTGCCAGCAGCCAAGATACAGTTAATGAAAAACTGTTTTTT
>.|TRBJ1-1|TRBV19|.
CASSPRKGGATEAFF
TGTGCCAGTAGTCCCCGGAAAGGGGGTGCCACTGAAGCTTTCTTT
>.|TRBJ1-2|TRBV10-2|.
CATYGGAQYGYTF
TGCGCCACCTACGGGGGGGCTCAATATGGCTACACCTTC
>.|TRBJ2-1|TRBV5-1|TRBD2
CASSSGLASHNEQFF
TGCGCCAGCAGCTCGGGACTAGCGTCCCACAATGAGCAGTTCTTC
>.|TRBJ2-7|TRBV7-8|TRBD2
CASSLSGGDSYEQYF
TGTGCCAGCAGCTTAAGCGGGGGAGATTCCTACGAGCAGTACTTC
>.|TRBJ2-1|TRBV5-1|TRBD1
CASSGGQGRAGQFF
TGCGCCAGCAGCGGTGGACAGGGGCGCGCAGGGCAGTTCTTC
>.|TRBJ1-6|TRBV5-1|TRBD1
CASSGRDREKGSPLHF
TGCGCCAGCAGCGGCCGGGACAGGGAGAAGGGATCACCCCTCCACTTT
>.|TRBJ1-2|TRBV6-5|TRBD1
CASRQTGADYGYTF
TGTGCCAGCAGACAGACAGGGGCCGACTATGGCTACACCTTC
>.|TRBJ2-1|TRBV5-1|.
CASSSTTVIYNEQFF
TGCGCCAGCAGCTCGACGACTGTCATCTACAATGAGCAGTTCTTC
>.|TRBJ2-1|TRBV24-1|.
CATSEREHEQFF
TGTGCCACCAGTGAGAGGGAGCATGAGCAGTTCTTC
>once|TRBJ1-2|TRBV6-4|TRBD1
CAKTGGAGYTF
TGTGCCAAAACAGGGGGCGCGGGCTACACCTTC
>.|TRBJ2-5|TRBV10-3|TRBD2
CAIGLAGGPRETQYF
TGTGCCATCGGACTAGCGGGGGGGCCGCGGGAGACCCAGTACTTC
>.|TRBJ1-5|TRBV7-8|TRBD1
CASSEQGARYQPQHF
TGTGCCAGCAGTGAACAGGGGGCGAGGTACCAGCCCCAGCATTTT
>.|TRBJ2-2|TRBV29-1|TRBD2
CSVGSGSNTGELFF
TGCAGCGTTGGTAGCGGGAGTAACACCGGGGAGCTGTTTTTT
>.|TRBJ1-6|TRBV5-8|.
CASSLGQRGSPLHF
TGTGCCAGCAGCTTAGGGCAGAGAGGGTCACCCCTCCACTTT
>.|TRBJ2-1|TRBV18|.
CASSQIRVGDSEQFF
TGTGCCAGCTCACAAATCAGGGTTGGGGATAGTGAGCAGTTCTTC
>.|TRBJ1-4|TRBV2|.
CASTQAGDSKEKLFF
TGTGCCAGCACTCAAGCTGGGGACTCTAAAGAAAAACTGTTTTTT
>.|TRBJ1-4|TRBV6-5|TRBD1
CASRDRDEKLFF
TGTGCCAGCAGGGACAGGGACGAAAAACTGTTTTTT
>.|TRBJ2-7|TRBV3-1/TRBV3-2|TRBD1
CATGTGGSEQYF
TGTGCCACCGGGACAGGGGGATCCGAGCAGTACTTC
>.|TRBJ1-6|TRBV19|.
CASSDRSYNSPLHF
TGTGCCAGTAGTGACAGGTCTTATAATTCACCCCTCCACTTT
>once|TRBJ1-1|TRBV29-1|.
CSVQGGRGANTEAFF
TGCAGCGTCCAGGGAGGAAGAGGGGCTAACACTGAAGCTTTCTTT
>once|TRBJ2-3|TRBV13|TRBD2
CASSPTVAGAGTDTQYF
TGTGCCAGCAGCCCGACGGTAGCGGGGGCTGGCACAGATACGCAGTATTTT
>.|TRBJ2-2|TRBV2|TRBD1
CASSETGLGQGGPTNTGELFF
TGTGCCAGCAGTGAAACTGGGTTGGGACAGGGGGGACCCACGAACACCGGGGAGCTGTTTTTT
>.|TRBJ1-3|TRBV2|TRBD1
CASRGGQARNTIYF
TGTGCCAGCAGGGGCGGACAGGCCCGAAACACCATATATTTT
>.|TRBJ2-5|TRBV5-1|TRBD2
CASSLRGGNQETQYF
TGCGCCAGCAGCTTGCGGGGGGGGAACCAAGAGACCCAGTACTTC
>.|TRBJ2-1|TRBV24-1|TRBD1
CATSDRYRTGIYNEQFF
TGTGCCACCAGTGATAGGTATAGGACAGGGATATACAATGAGCAGTTCTTC
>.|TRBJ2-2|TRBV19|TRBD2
CASSTPKRGPGELFF
TGTGCCAGTAGTACGCCCAAGCGGGGCCCCGGGGAGCTGTTTTTT
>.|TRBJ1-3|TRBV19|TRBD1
CASRRTGFTGNTIYF
TGTGCCAGTAGAAGGACAGGGTTTACTGGAAACACCATATATTTT
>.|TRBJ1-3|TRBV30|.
CALQGSGNTIYF
TGTGCCCTACAGGGCTCTGGAAACACCATATATTTT